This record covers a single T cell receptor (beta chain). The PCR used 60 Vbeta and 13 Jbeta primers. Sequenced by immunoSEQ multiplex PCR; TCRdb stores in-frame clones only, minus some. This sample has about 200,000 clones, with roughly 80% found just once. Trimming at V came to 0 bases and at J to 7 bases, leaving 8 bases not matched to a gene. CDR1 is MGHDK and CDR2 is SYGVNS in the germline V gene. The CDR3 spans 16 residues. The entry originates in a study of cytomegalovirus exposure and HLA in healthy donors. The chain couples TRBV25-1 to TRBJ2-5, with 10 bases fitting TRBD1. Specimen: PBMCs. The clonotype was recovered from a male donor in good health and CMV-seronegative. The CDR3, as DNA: TGTGCCAGCAGTGAATACGGGACAGGGGCCTACGGGACCCAGTACTTC. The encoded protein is CASSEYGTGAYGTQYF.